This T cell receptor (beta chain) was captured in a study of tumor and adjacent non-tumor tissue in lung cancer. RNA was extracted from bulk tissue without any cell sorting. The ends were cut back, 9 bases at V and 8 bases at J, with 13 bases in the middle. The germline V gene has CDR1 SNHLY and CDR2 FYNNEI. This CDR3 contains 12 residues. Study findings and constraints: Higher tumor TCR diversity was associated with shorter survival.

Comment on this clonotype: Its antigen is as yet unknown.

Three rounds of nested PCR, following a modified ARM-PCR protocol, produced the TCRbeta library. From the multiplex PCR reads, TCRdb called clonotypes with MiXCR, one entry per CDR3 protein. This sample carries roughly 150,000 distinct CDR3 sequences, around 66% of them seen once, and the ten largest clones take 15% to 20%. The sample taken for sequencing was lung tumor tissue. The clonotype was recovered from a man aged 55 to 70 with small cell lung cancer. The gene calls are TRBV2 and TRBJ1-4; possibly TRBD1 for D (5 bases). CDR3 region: CASRQYEEKLFF. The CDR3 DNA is TGTGCCAGTCGACAGTACGAGGAAAAACTGTTTTTT.